This TCR beta chain was profiled in a study of TIL therapy for anti-PD-1-resistant metastatic lung cancer. Overall study: Patients then received nivolumab; progressors got lymphodepletion, TIL and IL-2. A few tumors were EGFR-mutant and two were ALK-rearranged.

V was clipped by 7 bases and J by 1 base, with 7 bases between them. The CDR3 spans 11 residues. Germline loops: CDR1 DFQATT, CDR2 SNEGSKA (reference sequence). A note on this clone: Its specificity is not known.

The libraries were made with immunoSEQ v3. Each library reached around 1.9 million read pairs, or about 5-6.5 million at deep level. Profiled with immunoSEQ multiplex PCR; TCRdb holds only in-frame clones, not every one. The sample lists approximately 45,000 clones; roughly 78% were seen once. Stated time point: pre-treatment sample, taken before nivolumab and TIL therapy. General study results and limits: The baseline peripheral repertoire was partially replaced by infused TIL clonotypes that later decayed.

The sequence derives from a man aged 65 to 85 with non-small cell lung cancer. The V and J genes are TRBV20-1 and TRBJ1-2, with D unresolved. The sample here was blood, taken at baseline. The CDR3 region is CSGVDNYGYTF. CDR3 coding DNA: TGCAGTGGTGTGGATAACTATGGCTACACCTTC.